Sequencing of this T cell receptor beta chain was carried out in a study of cytomegalovirus exposure and HLA in healthy donors. Whole-study results and caveats: In all likelihood, a cluster of highly shared sequence variants was a sequencing artifact. TCR sequences were mostly rare, though some public TCRs occurred in many donors.

Trimming took 3 bases from V and 1 from J, leaving 7 bases between them. Germline CDR1 is SGDLS and CDR2 is YYNGEE. The length of the CDR3 is 13 residues. As for this clone: As yet, its antigen is unknown.

The PCR was carried out with 60 Vbeta primers and 13 Jbeta primers. The assay was immunoSEQ multiplex PCR, and TCRdb's table has in-frame clones only and misses some. The repertoire holds roughly 100,000 clones, with roughly 75% as singletons. The study sampled nominally healthy donors, though unrecorded immune exposures were likely. This chain uses TRBV9 with TRBJ1-1; D gene ambiguous. The TCR sequence derives from a man in his forties or fifties in good health and CMV-seronegative. Sequencing input: PBMCs. The CDR3 loop reads CASSEHRNTEAFF. As DNA, the CDR3 is TGTGCCAGCAGCGAGCACAGGAACACTGAAGCTTTCTTT.